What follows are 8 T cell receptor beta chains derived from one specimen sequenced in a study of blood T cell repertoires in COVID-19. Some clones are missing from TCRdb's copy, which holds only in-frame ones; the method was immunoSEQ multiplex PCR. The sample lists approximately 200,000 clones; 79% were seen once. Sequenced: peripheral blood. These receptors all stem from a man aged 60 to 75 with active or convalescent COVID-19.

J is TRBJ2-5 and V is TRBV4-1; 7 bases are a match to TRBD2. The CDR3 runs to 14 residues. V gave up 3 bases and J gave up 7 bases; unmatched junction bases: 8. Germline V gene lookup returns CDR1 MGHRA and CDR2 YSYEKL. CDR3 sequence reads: CASSQRVASGTQYF. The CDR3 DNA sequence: TGCGCCAGCAGCCAGAGGGTCGCTAGCGGGACCCAGTACTTC.

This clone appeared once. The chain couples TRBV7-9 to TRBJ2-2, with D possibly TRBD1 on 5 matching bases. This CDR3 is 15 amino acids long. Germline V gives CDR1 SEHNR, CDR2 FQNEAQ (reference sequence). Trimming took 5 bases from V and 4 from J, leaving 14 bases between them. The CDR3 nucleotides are TGTGCCAGCAGCCCGGACACCACGAGCACCGGGGAGCTGTTTTTT. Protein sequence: CASSPDTTSTGELFF.

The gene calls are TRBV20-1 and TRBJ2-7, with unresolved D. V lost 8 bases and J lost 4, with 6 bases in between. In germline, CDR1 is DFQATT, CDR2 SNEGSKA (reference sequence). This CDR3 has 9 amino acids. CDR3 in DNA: TGCAGTCGACAATACGAGCAGTACTTC. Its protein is CSRQYEQYF.

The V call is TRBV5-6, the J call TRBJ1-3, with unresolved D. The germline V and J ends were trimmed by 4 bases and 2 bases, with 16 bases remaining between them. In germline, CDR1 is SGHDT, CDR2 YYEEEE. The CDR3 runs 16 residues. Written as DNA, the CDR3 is TGTGCCAGCAGCCGTCCCAGCGGTGCAGCTGGAAACACCATATATTTT. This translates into CASSRPSGAAGNTIYF.

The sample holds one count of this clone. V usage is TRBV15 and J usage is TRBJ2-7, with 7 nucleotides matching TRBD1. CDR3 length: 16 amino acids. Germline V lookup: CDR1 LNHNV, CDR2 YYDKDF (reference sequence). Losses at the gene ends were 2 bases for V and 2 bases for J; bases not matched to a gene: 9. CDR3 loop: CATSRRAGTAAYEQYF. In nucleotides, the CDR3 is TGTGCCACCAGCAGAAGAGCCGGGACAGCTGCCTACGAGCAGTACTTC.

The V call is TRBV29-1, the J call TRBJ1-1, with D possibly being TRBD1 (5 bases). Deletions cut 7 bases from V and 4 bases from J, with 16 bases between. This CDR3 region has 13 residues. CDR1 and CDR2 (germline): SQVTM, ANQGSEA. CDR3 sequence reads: CSAAQGLATEAFF. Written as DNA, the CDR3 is TGCAGCGCTGCCCAGGGCCTGGCCACTGAAGCTTTCTTT.

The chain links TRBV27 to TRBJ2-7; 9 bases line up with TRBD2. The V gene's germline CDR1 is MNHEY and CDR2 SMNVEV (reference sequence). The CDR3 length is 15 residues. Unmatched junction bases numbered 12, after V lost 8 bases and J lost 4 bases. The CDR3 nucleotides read TGTGCCAGCGGTACCTCGCGGGGGGGCGCTTACGAGCAGTACTTC. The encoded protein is CASGTSRGGAYEQYF.

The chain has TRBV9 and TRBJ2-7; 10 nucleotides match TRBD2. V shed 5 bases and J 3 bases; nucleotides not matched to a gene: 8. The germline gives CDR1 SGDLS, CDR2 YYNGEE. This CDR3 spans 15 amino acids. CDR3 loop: CASSPGLAEHYEQYF. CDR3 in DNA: TGTGCCAGCAGTCCCGGACTAGCGGAACACTACGAGCAGTACTTC.